This is a list of T cell receptor beta chains from one sample in a study of identifying expanded T cells in peripheral blood. Measured with immunoSEQ multiplex PCR; TCRdb has only the in-frame clones, and not every one. The sample holds 50,000 or so clones, approximately 89% seen once. The sequencing sample was made of blood. The receptors originated from a person aged 18 to 70 in good health. Both conserved end residues are trimmed from each CDR3.

v_gene,CDR3aa
TRBV5-4,ASSLTGQGHYGYT
TRBV25-1,APYPGKGRSNYGYT
TRBV5-1,ASSSGWPDTQY
TRBV15,ATRRETGYREQF
TRBV5-6,ASSSPVGSKETQY
TRBV9,ASSVDWTQYNEQF
TRBV9,ASSVGPPSSGNTIY
TRBV7-9,ASSATGASLTEAF
TRBV30,AWSAGLKSYGYT
TRBV18,ASSVDRGNQPQH
TRBV11-2,ASSPTGGWLTDTQY
TRBV6-6,ASSKGTGATNYGYT